Following are 23 T cell receptor beta chains from one sample sequenced in a study of T cell clones after liver transplantation. The protocol was immunoSEQ multiplex PCR, while the TCRdb copy is restricted to in-frame clones and leaves out a portion. The table lists 75,000 to 95,000 clones, under 90% of them singletons. This specimen consisted of CD4+ T cells from blood, obtained 48 months after liver transplant. Every receptor here comes from a human patient who received a liver transplant. Some T cells may be provided by the graft donor.

The V call is TRBV4-1, the J call TRBJ1-1; D may be TRBD1 (5 bases). The V end lost 3 bases, the J end lost 0 bases, and 11 bases lay between the germline ends. CDR1 is MGHRA, CDR2 YSYEKL, per germline. The CDR3 has 15 amino acids. CDR3 region: CASSHSGLLNTEAFF. The CDR3 DNA reads as TGCGCCAGCAGCCATTCAGGGTTGTTGAACACTGAAGCTTTCTTT.

The chain uses TRBV6-5 and TRBJ2-7; the D gene is possibly TRBD1 (6 bases). Germline CDR1 is MNHEY and CDR2 is SVGAGI. The CDR3 loop spans 14 amino acids. Trimming pared 6 bases from V and 2 bases from J, leaving 14 bases between. CDR3 nucleotide sequence: TGTGCCAGCAGCGATGAGACAGGACCCTACGAGCAGTACTTC. Translated: CASSDETGPYEQYF.

The chain is built from TRBV7-2 and TRBJ2-5; 9 nucleotides align to TRBD2. The CDR3 runs 18 residues. CDR1 SGHTA and CDR2 FQGNSA come from the germline V gene. The junction had 13 bases not matched to a gene; V was cut back by 4 bases and J by 1 base. CDR3 amino acids: CASSWGTSSGRSQETQYF. In DNA, the CDR3 is TGTGCCAGCAGCTGGGGGACTAGTAGCGGGAGATCCCAAGAGACCCAGTACTTC.

This chain links TRBV6-6 with TRBJ1-5; D possibly corresponds to TRBD1 (6 bases). The CDR3 extends over 13 amino acids. Trimming shortened V by 2 bases and J by 6 bases, and 8 bases separated the two germline ends. Germline CDR1 reads MNHNY; CDR2 reads SVGAGI (reference sequence). The CDR3 spells CASSYGGAQPQHF. The CDR3 nucleotides are TGTGCCAGCAGTTACGGGGGGGCTCAGCCCCAGCATTTT.

This sequence joins TRBV12-5 and TRBJ1-4, with D possibly matching TRBD1 (5 bases). CDR1 LGHNT and CDR2 FRNRAP come from the germline V gene. This CDR3 region has 16 residues. V was trimmed by 1 base and J by 4 bases, leaving 13 bases between them. DNA for the CDR3: TGTGCTAGTGGTTTGGAATGGGGGGTGGGTAATGAAAAACTGTTTTTT. Its protein product is CASGLEWGVGNEKLFF.

Comments on this clone: One junction end does not reproduce the germline sequence, and a read error may be involved. J is TRBJ2-5 and V is TRBV11-2; the D call may be TRBD1 or TRBD2 (6 bases each). There are 13 residues in the CDR3. Germline assignment: CDR1 SGHAT and CDR2 FQNNGV. The CDR3 reads CASSLERGESGNF. Here the CDR3 DNA reads TGTGCCAGCAGCTTAGAGAGGGGGGAGAGTGGGAACTTC.

The chain is built from TRBV6-5 and TRBJ2-3; D gene uncertain. Germline lookup yields CDR1 MNHEY and CDR2 SVGAGI. The V end was cut by 7 bases, the J end by 4 bases, with 18 bases between. The CDR3 consists of 15 residues. The CDR3 region is CASTRSGRGADTQYF. The CDR3 DNA reads as TGTGCCAGCACCAGGTCCGGGCGTGGTGCAGATACGCAGTATTTT.

The chain recombines TRBV5-4 with TRBJ2-5, with D possibly TRBD1 on 5 matching bases. Germline CDR1 SGHNT, CDR2 YYREEE (reference sequence). V lost 4 bases and J lost 1, with 14 bases in between. The CDR3 is made up of 15 amino acids. The CDR3, as DNA: TGTGCCAGCAGCATAGCCCAGGGTAGCCAAGAGACCCAGTACTTC. This sequence encodes CASSIAQGSQETQYF.

The J gene is TRBJ1-1, the V gene TRBV7-3; D unresolved. Trimming took off 5 bases at V and 3 bases at J, with 10 bases between the two ends. Germline V gives CDR1 SGHTA, CDR2 FQGTGA. The CDR3 contains 13 residues. The DNA of the CDR3 is TGTGCCAGCAGCCAAGTCAGTGACACTGAAGCTTTCTTT. This codes for CASSQVSDTEAFF.

V gene TRBV6-1 combines with J gene TRBJ2-1; 8 bases line up with TRBD2. There are 13 residues in the CDR3. With 5 bases clipped from V and 8 bases from J, the junction kept 5 bases outside the gene matches. Germline V gives CDR1 MNHNS, CDR2 SASEGT. The CDR3 loop reads CASSREGKHEQFF. The DNA of the CDR3 is TGTGCCAGCAGTCGGGAGGGGAAGCATGAGCAGTTCTTC.

The rearrangement uses TRBV6-1 and TRBJ2-3; 11 bases line up with TRBD2. This CDR3 region has 14 residues. Germline CDR1 MNHNS, CDR2 SASEGT. V shed 4 bases and J 3 bases; nucleotides not matched to a gene: 0. CDR3 DNA sequence: TGTGCCAGCAGTGGACTAGCGGGGACAGATACGCAGTATTTT. This encodes CASSGLAGTDTQYF.

The chain employs TRBV28 and TRBJ2-7, with D unclear. The CDR3 length is 12 residues. Germline values: CDR1 MDHEN, CDR2 SYDVKM. V was cut by 7 bases and J by 2 bases, with 9 bases left in between. This CDR3 reads CASNHSPYEQYF. The CDR3 region has the DNA TGTGCCAGCAATCACAGTCCCTACGAGCAGTACTTC.

The chain has TRBV9 and TRBJ1-1; D gene unclear. The CDR3 spans 13 residues. The germline CDR1 and CDR2 sequences are SGDLS and YYNGEE. Trimming cost V 2 bases and J 1 base, with 6 bases left between them. CDR3 sequence (DNA): TGTGCCAGCAGCGTCGTACCGAACACTGAAGCTTTCTTT. It is translated as CASSVVPNTEAFF.

The chain combines TRBV7-9 with TRBJ2-7; D perhaps matches TRBD2 (6 bases). Between the trimmed V and J ends, which lost 0 bases and 7 bases, there was a span of 16 bases. Germline V lookup: CDR1 SEHNR, CDR2 FQNEAQ (reference sequence). The CDR3 is 15 amino acids. CDR3 in amino acids: CASSLALGGVVEQYF. The CDR3, as DNA: TGTGCCAGCAGCTTAGCGCTGGGGGGAGTGGTTGAGCAGTACTTC.

The gene calls are TRBV6-5 and TRBJ2-2, with 7 bases matching TRBD2. Germline CDR1 is MNHEY and CDR2 is SVGAGI. J gave up 4 bases and V 2 bases, and 1 base lay outside the gene matches. The CDR3 runs 14 residues. The CDR3 region has the DNA TGTGCCAGCAGTTACGGGACTACCACCGGGGAGCTGTTTTTT. Encoded protein: CASSYGTTTGELFF.

This rearrangement joins TRBV7-6 to TRBJ1-3; 7 nucleotides line up with TRBD1. Germline CDR1 SGHVS, CDR2 FNYEAQ. The CDR3 is made up of 17 amino acids. After removal of 5 bases from V and 0 bases from J, the junction contained 10 bases not matched to a gene. The CDR3 loop is CASSPEPGGSSGNTIYF. The CDR3 coding sequence is TGTGCCAGCAGCCCAGAGCCAGGGGGGAGCTCTGGAAACACCATATATTTT.

The rearrangement uses TRBV5-4 and TRBJ2-5, with 9 bases aligning to TRBD1. V was pared by 4 bases and J by 5 bases, with 9 bases of the junction left unmatched. CDR3 length: 15 residues. Germline V gene sequence: CDR1 SGHNT, CDR2 YYREEE (reference sequence). The CDR3: CASSQNTGGRETQYF. In DNA, the CDR3 is TGTGCCAGCAGCCAAAATACAGGGGGCCGGGAGACCCAGTACTTC.

This clone came up a few times. The V gene is TRBV23-1, the J gene TRBJ1-6; D gene unclear. TRBV23-1 has ORF status, its function being uncertain. V lost 0 bases, J lost 18 bases, and 21 bases lay in between. The CDR3 runs 15 residues. The CDR3: CASSQSSGPPRICHF. CDR3 bases: TGCGCCAGCAGTCAATCATCCGGGCCCCCTCGGATTTGCCACTTT.

V and J are TRBV7-3 and TRBJ1-1; D unclear. The germline gives CDR1 SGHTA, CDR2 FQGTGA. Trimming pared 4 bases from V and 1 base from J, leaving 10 bases between. The CDR3 sequence is 14 residues long. CDR3 in amino acids: CASSWSGKNTEAFF. The CDR3 DNA sequence: TGTGCCAGCAGCTGGTCGGGCAAGAACACTGAAGCTTTCTTT. Filled out from reference TRBV7-3 and TRBJ1-1, the complete variable domain reads GAGVSQTPSNKVTEKGKYVELRCDPISGHTALYWYRQSLGQGPEFLIYFQGTGAADDSGLPNDRFFAVRPEGSVSTLKIQRTERGDSAVYLCASSWSGKNTEAFFGQGTRLTVV.

In this sample, this clone turned up a few times. The V gene is TRBV9, the J gene TRBJ2-1; maybe TRBD2 (5 bases). CDR1 is SGDLS, CDR2 YYNGEE, per germline. V was pared by 3 bases and J by 0 bases, with 13 bases between. CDR3 length: 16 residues. CDR3 protein: CASSASAESSYNEQFF. The CDR3 nucleotides read TGTGCCAGCAGCGCGTCAGCGGAAAGCTCCTACAATGAGCAGTTCTTC.

This rearrangement joins TRBV6-5 to TRBJ2-7, with 7 bases identical to TRBD2. This CDR3 has 13 residues. V lost 7 bases and J lost 4; bases outside the gene matches: 7. The germline CDR1 and CDR2 sequences are MNHEY and SVGAGI. The CDR3 DNA follows: TGTGCCAGCACCTTCTCGCGGGGGTACGAGCAGTACTTC. Protein product: CASTFSRGYEQYF.

This chain links TRBV7-8 with TRBJ2-7; tentative D call: TRBD2 (6 bases). The V gene lost 9 bases and the J gene lost 3 bases, with 18 bases spanning the gap. The germline gives CDR1 SGHVS, CDR2 FQNEAQ. The CDR3 totals 14 residues. The CDR3, as DNA: TGTGCCAGTCGGCCGGCGGGACGGGGCTACGAGCAGTACTTC. Translation: CASRPAGRGYEQYF. Variable domain in full (rest from reference TRBV7-8 and TRBJ2-7): GAGVSQSPRYKVAKRGQDVALRCDPISGHVSLFWYQQALGQGPEFLTYFQNEAQLDKSGLPSDRFFAERPEGSVSTLKIQRTQQEDSAVYLCASRPAGRGYEQYFGPGTRLTVT.

The CDR3 region has the DNA TGTGCCAGCAGTGAAAGAGGGGTCGGGGAGCTGTTTTTT. Amino acid sequence: CASSERGVGELFF. The genes are TRBV6-1 and TRBJ2-2, with D perhaps TRBD1 or TRBD2 (5 bases each). The CDR3 has 13 residues. Trimming took 2 bases from V and 7 from J, leaving 8 bases between them. The germline V gene has CDR1 MNHNS and CDR2 SASEGT.